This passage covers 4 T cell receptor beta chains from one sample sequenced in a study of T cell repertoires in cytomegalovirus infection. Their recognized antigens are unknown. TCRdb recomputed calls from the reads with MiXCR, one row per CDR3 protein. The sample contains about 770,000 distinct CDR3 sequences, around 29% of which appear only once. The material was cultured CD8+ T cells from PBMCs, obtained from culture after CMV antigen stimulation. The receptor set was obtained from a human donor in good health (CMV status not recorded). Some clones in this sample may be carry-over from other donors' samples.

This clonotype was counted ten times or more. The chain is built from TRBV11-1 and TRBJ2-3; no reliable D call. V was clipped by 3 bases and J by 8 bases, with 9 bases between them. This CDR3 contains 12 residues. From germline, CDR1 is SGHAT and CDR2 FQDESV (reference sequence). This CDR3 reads CASSFSGGTQYF. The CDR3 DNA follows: TGTGCCAGCAGCTTCTCAGGCGGTACGCAGTATTTT.

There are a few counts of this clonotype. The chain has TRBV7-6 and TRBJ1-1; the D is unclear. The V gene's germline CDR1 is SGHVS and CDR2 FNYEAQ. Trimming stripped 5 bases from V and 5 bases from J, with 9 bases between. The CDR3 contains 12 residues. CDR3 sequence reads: CASSPVRTEAFF. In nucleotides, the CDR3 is TGTGCCAGCAGCCCCGTTCGAACTGAAGCTTTCTTT. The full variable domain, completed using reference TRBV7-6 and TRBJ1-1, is GAGVSQSPRYKVTKRGQDVALRCDPISGHVSLYWYRQALGQGPEFLTYFNYEAQQDKSGLPNDRFSAERPEGSISTLTIQRTEQRDSAMYRCASSPVRTEAFFGQGTRLTVV.

The CDR3 is CASNPDRNEQFF. The DNA for the CDR3 is TGTGCCAGCAACCCCGACAGAAATGAGCAGTTCTTC. The rearrangement uses TRBV7-9 and TRBJ2-1, with a tentative D call TRBD1 (5 bases). The CDR3 extends over 12 amino acids. V lost 7 bases and J 7 bases, leaving 11 bases between the germline ends. The germline gives CDR1 SEHNR, CDR2 FQNEAQ (reference sequence).

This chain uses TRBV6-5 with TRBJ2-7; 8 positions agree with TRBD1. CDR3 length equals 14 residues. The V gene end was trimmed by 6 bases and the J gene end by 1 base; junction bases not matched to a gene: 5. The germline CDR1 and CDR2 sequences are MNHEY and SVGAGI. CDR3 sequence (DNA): TGTGCCAGCAGGCCCCAGGGGGCTTCCTACGAGCAGTACTTC. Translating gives CASRPQGASYEQYF.